This TCR beta chain was profiled in a study of cytomegalovirus exposure and HLA in healthy donors. Study-wide points: According to a later analysis, most TCR beta chains associated with CMV appeared HLA-restricted.

The PCR employed 60 Vbeta primers together with 13 Jbeta primers. Sequencing was performed with immunoSEQ multiplex PCR; in TCRdb, only in-frame clones are kept and a portion is missing. The sample consists of 100,000 to 150,000 clones, 83% of them appearing once. Trimming took 6 bases from V and 8 from J; bases not matched to a gene: 16. The CDR3 spans 16 residues. The germline gives CDR1 SGHTA, CDR2 FQGNSA. In regard to this clone: Its antigen is unidentified.

V gene TRBV7-2 combines with J gene TRBJ1-2; 9 bases match TRBD1. The TCR was taken from a woman aged 40 to 49 in good health and CMV-seropositive. Sequenced: PBMCs. CDR3 bases: TGTGCCAGCAGTTTATTCACTCCGGGACAGGGAAGCGGCTACACCTTC. Encoded protein: CASSLFTPGQGSGYTF.